The 10 T cell receptor beta chains below all came from one sample that was sequenced in a study of blood T cell repertoires in COVID-19. The method was immunoSEQ multiplex PCR; TCRdb's version includes in-frame clones alone and lacks a portion of them. The data show tens of thousands of clones, roughly 82% seen once. Sequenced material: peripheral blood. The receptors were gathered from a human donor in a cohort sampled during active COVID-19.

This chain joins TRBV5-1 and TRBJ2-2, with 12 nucleotides matching TRBD2. Germline V gene sequence: CDR1 SGHRS, CDR2 YFSETQ. After removal of 4 bases from V and 3 bases from J, the junction contained 4 bases not matched to a gene. The CDR3 is 16 residues long. The chain's CDR3 is CASSLGLAGHTGELFF. CDR3 DNA: TGCGCCAGCAGCCTAGGACTAGCGGGGCACACCGGGGAGCTGTTTTTT.

The rearrangement links TRBV4-2 to TRBJ2-7, with TRBD2 identical over 7 bases. This CDR3 has 15 residues. Germline V gene lookup returns CDR1 LGHNA and CDR2 YNFKEQ. The ends lost 4 bases at V and 0 bases at J; junction bases unmatched: 6. The CDR3 DNA reads TGTGCCAGCAGCCGGGGGGGTGATAACTCCTACGAGCAGTACTTC. Encoded protein: CASSRGGDNSYEQYF.

The chain couples TRBV10-3 to TRBJ2-1, with D possibly being TRBD2 (6 bases). The germline V and J ends were trimmed by 0 bases and 7 bases, with 16 bases remaining between them. The germline gives CDR1 ENHRY, CDR2 SYGVKD. The CDR3 sequence is 16 residues long. CDR3 protein: CAISESGGSPINEQFF. Here the CDR3 DNA reads TGTGCCATCAGTGAGTCTGGGGGGAGTCCTATAAATGAGCAGTTCTTC.

The J gene is TRBJ1-1, the V gene TRBV10-1, with 10 bases that match TRBD1. Germline CDR1 and CDR2: WNHNN and SYGVQD (reference sequence). CDR3 length: 16 residues. Unmatched junction bases numbered 9, after V lost 6 bases and J lost 2 bases. CDR3: CASSPLRDRGNTEAFF. CDR3 bases: TGCGCCAGCAGCCCGCTCCGGGACAGGGGCAACACTGAAGCTTTCTTT.

The genes are TRBV29-1 and TRBJ2-3, with D perhaps TRBD2 (5 bases). Germline loops: CDR1 SQVTM, CDR2 ANQGSEA. This CDR3 has 14 amino acids. Trimming pared 2 bases from V and 1 base from J, leaving 10 bases between. In DNA, the CDR3 is TGCAGCGTTGAAATCAGCGGCGGCACAGATACGCAGTATTTT. Its translation: CSVEISGGTDTQYF.

This clone is a singleton in its sample. The J gene is TRBJ2-3, the V gene TRBV5-1; weak D call: TRBD2 (6 bases). This CDR3 spans 15 amino acids. V lost 9 bases, J lost 4 bases, and 21 bases lay in between. Germline V gene sequence: CDR1 SGHRS, CDR2 YFSETQ. This chain's CDR3 is CATKLAPKNSDTQYF. DNA for the CDR3: TGCGCCACCAAACTAGCCCCTAAAAACTCAGATACGCAGTATTTT.

The gene calls are TRBV7-2 and TRBJ2-1; 8 bases agree with TRBD2. V lost 1 base to trimming and J lost 4 bases; unmatched junction nucleotides: 3. From germline, CDR1 is SGHTA and CDR2 FQGNSA. This CDR3 contains 15 residues. CDR3 region: CASSLDSGAYNEQFF. For the CDR3, the DNA is TGTGCCAGCAGCTTAGATAGCGGGGCGTACAATGAGCAGTTCTTC. The whole variable domain, remainder taken from reference TRBV7-2 and TRBJ2-1, is GAGVSQSPSNKVTEKGKDVELRCDPISGHTALYWYRQSLGQGLEFLIYFQGNSAPDKSGLPSDRFSAERTGGSVSTLTIQRTQQEDSAVYLCASSLDSGAYNEQFFGPGTRLTVL.

This chain joins TRBV4-3 and TRBJ2-1, with 8 bases matching TRBD2. The CDR3 extends over 16 amino acids. J was trimmed by 13 bases and V by 2 bases; bases with no gene match: 16. Germline loops: CDR1 LGHNA, CDR2 YSLEER. CDR3 sequence: CASSQSPGGGQDPQFF. The DNA of the CDR3 is TGCGCCAGCAGCCAATCTCCCGGGGGGGGGCAAGATCCCCAGTTCTTC.

The chain uses TRBV12-3 or TRBV12-4 and TRBJ1-2; D ambiguous. The CDR3 is 13 residues long. V lost 3 bases and J lost 6, with 11 bases in between. As DNA, the CDR3 is TGTGCCAGCAGTTTTGGGGAGGCCCATGGCTACACCTTC. Translation gives CASSFGEAHGYTF.

V is TRBV2 and J is TRBJ2-5; 13 bases line up with TRBD2. V shed 9 bases and J 1 base; nucleotides not matched to a gene: 2. Per the germline V gene, CDR1 is SNHLY and CDR2 is FYNNEI. The CDR3 has 14 residues. Here the CDR3 DNA reads TGTGCCAGTTGGACTAGCGGGAGCCAAGAGACCCAGTACTTC. Translating gives CASWTSGSQETQYF.